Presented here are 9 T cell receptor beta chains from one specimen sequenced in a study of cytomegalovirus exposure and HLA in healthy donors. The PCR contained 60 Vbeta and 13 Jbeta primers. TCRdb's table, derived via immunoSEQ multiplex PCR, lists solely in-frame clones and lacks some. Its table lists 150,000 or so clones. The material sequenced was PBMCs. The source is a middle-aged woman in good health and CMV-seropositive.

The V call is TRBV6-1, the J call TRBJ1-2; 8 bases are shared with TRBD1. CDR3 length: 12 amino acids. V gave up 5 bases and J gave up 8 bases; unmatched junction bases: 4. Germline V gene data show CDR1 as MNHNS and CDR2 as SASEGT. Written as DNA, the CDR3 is TGTGCCAGCAGTACGACAGGGGAAGGCTACACCTTC. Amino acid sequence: CASSTTGEGYTF.

Written as DNA, the CDR3 is TGTGCCAGCAGTGAAGGTTCAGGGAACACCGGGGAGCTGTTTTTT. Its protein is CASSEGSGNTGELFF. The rearrangement uses TRBV6-1 and TRBJ2-2, with D unresolved. Per germline, CDR1 MNHNS and CDR2 SASEGT. The CDR3 spans 15 residues. V lost 1 base and J lost 1, with 7 bases in between.

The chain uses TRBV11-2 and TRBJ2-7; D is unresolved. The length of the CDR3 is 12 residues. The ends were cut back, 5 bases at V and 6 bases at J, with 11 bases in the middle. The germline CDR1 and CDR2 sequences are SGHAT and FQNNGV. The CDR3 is CASSRSRGEQYF. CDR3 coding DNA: TGTGCCAGCAGCCGCTCCCGAGGCGAGCAGTACTTC.

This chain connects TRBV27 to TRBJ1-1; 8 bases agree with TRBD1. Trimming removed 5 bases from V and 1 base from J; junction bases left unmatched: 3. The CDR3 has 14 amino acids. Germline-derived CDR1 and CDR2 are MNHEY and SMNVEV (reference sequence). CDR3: CASSPGQANTEAFF. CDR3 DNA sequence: TGTGCCAGCAGTCCGGGACAGGCGAACACTGAAGCTTTCTTT.

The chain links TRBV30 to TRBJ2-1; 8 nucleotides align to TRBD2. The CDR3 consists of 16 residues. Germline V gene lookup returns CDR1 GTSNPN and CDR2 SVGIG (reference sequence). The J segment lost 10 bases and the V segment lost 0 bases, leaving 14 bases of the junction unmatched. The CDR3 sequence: CAWSVRASGHPGEQFF. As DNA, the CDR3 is TGTGCCTGGAGTGTACGGGCTAGCGGGCACCCGGGCGAGCAGTTCTTC.

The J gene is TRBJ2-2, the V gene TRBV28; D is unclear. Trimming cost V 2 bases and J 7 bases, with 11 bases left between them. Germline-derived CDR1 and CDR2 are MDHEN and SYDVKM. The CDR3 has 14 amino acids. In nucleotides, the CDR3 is TGTGCCAGCAGTTTAGGCACAAACCTCGGGGAGCTGTTTTTT. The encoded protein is CASSLGTNLGELFF.

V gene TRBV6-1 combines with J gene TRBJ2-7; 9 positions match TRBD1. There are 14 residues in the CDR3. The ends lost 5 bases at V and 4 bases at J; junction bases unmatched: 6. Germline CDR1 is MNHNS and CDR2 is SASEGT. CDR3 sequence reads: CASSLTGGSYEQYF. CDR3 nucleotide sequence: TGTGCCAGCAGTTTGACAGGGGGGTCATACGAGCAGTACTTC.

The chain's CDR3 is CASSYPGGSYEQYF. In nucleotides, the CDR3 is TGTGCCAGCAGTTACCCGGGAGGCTCCTACGAGCAGTACTTC. The V gene is TRBV6-6, the J gene TRBJ2-7, with 7 nucleotides matching TRBD2. Germline V gives CDR1 MNHNY, CDR2 SVGAGI (reference sequence). With V trimmed by 2 bases and J by 0 bases, 1 base remained unmatched. The CDR3 length is 14 residues.

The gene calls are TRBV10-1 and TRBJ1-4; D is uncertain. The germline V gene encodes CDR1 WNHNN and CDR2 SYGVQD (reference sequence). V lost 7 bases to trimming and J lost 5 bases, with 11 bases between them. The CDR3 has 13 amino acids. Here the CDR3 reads CASIVGRNEKLFF. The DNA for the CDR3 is TGCGCCAGCATAGTGGGCAGAAATGAAAAACTGTTTTTT.